This entry lists 13 T cell receptor beta chains sequenced from one sample in a study of T-cell reconstitution after alpha-beta-depleted transplantation in children. Unique molecular identifiers were used to barcode this TCRbeta library. TCRdb called the PCR reads again in MiXCR, with one record for every CDR3 protein. Of about 600,000 distinct CDR3 sequences in the sample, 10% to 15% were seen once. Here the sequenced sample was PBMCs, mostly from graft donor cells, taken 360 days after TCRalphabeta/CD19-depleted stem cell transplant. The receptors stem from a male patient younger than 18 who had a stem cell transplant for acute myeloid leukemia, so the T cells may come from the graft donor.

This clonotype was found a few times. The chain is built from TRBV25-1 and TRBJ2-7; TRBD1 might be the D (5 bases). This CDR3 region has 13 residues. Trimming cost V 3 bases and J 3 bases, with 9 bases left between them. CDR1 and CDR2 from the germline V gene are MGHDK and SYGVNS. The DNA for the CDR3 is TGTGCCAGCAGTGAGGACATAATCTACGAGCAGTACTTC. This translates into CASSEDIIYEQYF.

The chain joins TRBV7-3 to TRBJ2-2; 11 nucleotides line up with TRBD2. V shed 5 bases, J shed 7 bases, and the junction held 9 bases outside the gene matches. Germline CDR1 is SGHTA and CDR2 is FQGTGA. The CDR3 covers 16 residues. CDR3 nucleotides: TGTGCCAGCAGCCCACCAGGACTAGCGGGTAACGGGGAGCTGTTTTTT. This encodes CASSPPGLAGNGELFF.

This clonotype was seen repeatedly, ten times or more. This chain connects TRBV9 to TRBJ2-7; D may be TRBD1 (6 bases). CDR1 is SGDLS and CDR2 is YYNGEE in the germline V gene. Between the trimmed V and J ends, which lost 4 bases and 1 base, there was a span of 9 bases. This CDR3 contains 13 residues. CDR3 sequence: CASSRGQSYEQYF. Written as DNA, the CDR3 is TGTGCCAGCAGCCGTGGACAGTCCTACGAGCAGTACTTC.

This clonotype occurred a few times. The CDR3 DNA reads as TGCAGTGCGAGCCGGGTCACCTACTCCTACGAGCAGTACTTC. This translates into CSASRVTYSYEQYF. This chain joins TRBV20-1 and TRBJ2-7, with unresolved D. The CDR3 sequence is 14 residues long. Looked up from germline, CDR1 is DFQATT and CDR2 is SNEGSKA (reference sequence). V gave up 6 bases and J gave up 0 bases, with 15 bases separating them.

This clonotype was observed a handful of times. J is TRBJ2-1 and V is TRBV7-3; maybe TRBD2 (6 bases). Germline assignment: CDR1 SGHTA and CDR2 FQGTGA. V lost 4 bases and J lost 9, with 16 bases in between. The CDR3 covers 14 residues. This chain's CDR3 is CASSSSLAVREQFF. CDR3 sequence (DNA): TGTGCCAGCAGCTCCTCATTAGCGGTGCGTGAGCAGTTCTTC. The full variable domain, in which reference TRBV7-3 and TRBJ2-1 provide the parts outside the CDR3, is GAGVSQTPSNKVTEKGKYVELRCDPISGHTALYWYRQSLGQGPEFLIYFQGTGAADDSGLPNDRFFAVRPEGSVSTLKIQRTERGDSAVYLCASSSSLAVREQFFGPGTRLTVL.

The table lists this clonotype with a few counts. V is TRBV12-3 or TRBV12-4 and J is TRBJ1-5; D remains unclear. There are 14 residues in the CDR3. The germline V and J ends were trimmed by 1 base and 2 bases, with 6 bases remaining between them. CDR3: CASSLERGNQPQHF. DNA for the CDR3: TGTGCCAGCAGTTTAGAAAGGGGCAATCAGCCCCAGCATTTT.

The V call is TRBV6-2 or TRBV6-3, the J call TRBJ2-7; D is possibly TRBD2 (6 bases). Germline loops: CDR1 MNHEY, CDR2 SVGEGT. The CDR3 sequence is 15 residues long. V gave up 5 bases and J gave up 3 bases, with 17 bases separating them. CDR3 sequence reads: CASSAGSGSLYEQYF. DNA for the CDR3: TGTGCCAGCAGTGCCGGTAGCGGCTCCCTCTACGAGCAGTACTTC.

The chain employs TRBV4-3 and TRBJ1-6; a weak D match, TRBD1 (5 bases). This CDR3 has 15 residues. Trimming took 5 bases from V and 5 from J, leaving 13 bases between them. Germline V gene sequence: CDR1 LGHNA, CDR2 YSLEER. This chain's CDR3 is CASSTLAGNNSPLHF. CDR3 bases: TGCGCCAGCAGCACGCTGGCAGGGAATAATTCACCCCTCCACTTT.

This clonotype was seen many times. The chain recombines TRBV28 with TRBJ2-7, with 7 bases fitting TRBD1. The CDR3 extends over 15 amino acids. Trimming took 5 bases from V and 2 from J; bases not matched to a gene: 9. The V gene's germline CDR1 is MDHEN and CDR2 SYDVKM. This chain's CDR3 is CASSQNRGGTYEQYF. The CDR3 nucleotides are TGTGCCAGCAGTCAGAACAGGGGTGGGACCTACGAGCAGTACTTC.

This clonotype was found many times. The rearrangement uses TRBV3-1 and TRBJ2-7; no clear D. The CDR3 extends over 13 amino acids. V was shortened by 4 bases and J by 2 bases, with 9 bases between the two germline ends. Per germline, CDR1 LGHDT and CDR2 YNNKEL (reference sequence). The CDR3 spells CASSRKGTYEQYF. CDR3 coding DNA: TGTGCCAGCAGCCGTAAAGGGACCTACGAGCAGTACTTC.

This clonotype was seen many times. The rearrangement joins TRBV7-9 to TRBJ2-7; either TRBD1 or TRBD2 may supply D (6 bases each). Germline assignment: CDR1 SEHNR and CDR2 FQNEAQ (reference sequence). The V end lost 5 bases, the J end lost 3 bases, and 26 bases lay between the germline ends. This CDR3 comprises 18 residues. The CDR3 region has the DNA TGTGCCAGCAGCCTTAAGGCGGGAAGAGGGGGGTTCGTCTACGAGCAGTACTTC. As protein: CASSLKAGRGGFVYEQYF.

This sequence joins TRBV7-2 and TRBJ2-2; 9 bases agree with TRBD2. Per the germline V gene, CDR1 is SGHTA and CDR2 is FQGNSA. CDR3 size: 17 residues. Trimming removed 4 bases from V and 4 bases from J; junction bases left unmatched: 10. Written as DNA, the CDR3 is TGTGCCAGCAGCTCTTTAGCGGGAGCTCCGTTCACCGGGGAGCTGTTTTTT. Its translation: CASSSLAGAPFTGELFF.

This clonotype turned up a few times. This rearrangement joins TRBV4-3 to TRBJ2-1; no firm D call. CDR1 and CDR2 (germline): LGHNA, YSLEER. V lost 0 bases and J 4 bases, leaving 16 bases between the germline ends. This CDR3 has 17 amino acids. The CDR3 region has the DNA TGCGCCAGCAGCCAAGATTGGGCAGCGCTGGGTTACAATGAGCAGTTCTTC. Translating gives CASSQDWAALGYNEQFF.